This is a list of T cell receptor beta chains from one sample in a study of blood T cell repertoires in COVID-19. TCRdb keeps only in-frame clones here, not all; method: immunoSEQ multiplex PCR. The repertoire includes 250,000 to 300,000 clones, over 75% of them detected once, and about a tenth sits in the top ten. Source material: peripheral blood. These receptors were collected from a woman in her 70s with COVID-19, enrolled during active disease. Both conserved end residues are part of each CDR3. A D gene is named only where the DNA matches it firmly. Clone size is not always given. Where it is, it says once, few, many or a class for expanded clones.

D gene	clone size	V gene	J gene	CDR3 DNA	CDR3 protein
TRBD2	once	TRBV28	TRBJ2-7	TGTGCCAGCAGTCCCAGACTAGCCGGATACGAGCAGTACTTC	CASSPRLAGYEQYF
TRBD1	-	TRBV7-2	TRBJ1-5	TGTGCCAGCAGCTCGCAAAGGACAGGGACATTTCAGCATTTT	CASSSQRTGTFQHF
TRBD1	-	TRBV18	TRBJ2-7	TGTGCCAGCTCACTAGGGACAGGGGGTCTGTACGAGCAGTACTTC	CASSLGTGGLYEQYF
-	-	TRBV24-1	TRBJ2-1	TGTGCCACCAGTGACGCTTCAACTAGTTTTTCGTACAATGAGCAGTTCTTC	CATSDASTSFSYNEQFF
TRBD2	-	TRBV11-1	TRBJ2-4	TGTGCCAGCAGCTTGGGACTAGCGGAAAAAAACATTCAGTACTTC	CASSLGLAEKNIQYF
TRBD1	-	TRBV12-3/TRBV12-4	TRBJ2-4	TGTGCCAGCAGTCGGACAGGGCAAAACATTCAGTACTTC	CASSRTGQNIQYF
-	-	TRBV5-8	TRBJ2-1	TGTGCCAGCAGTCCCCTCGGGGGAAATGAGCAGTTCTTC	CASSPLGGNEQFF
TRBD2	-	TRBV7-2	TRBJ2-2	TGTGCCAGCAGCTTAGAGGGAGGGCCTCACACCGGGGAGCTGTTTTTT	CASSLEGGPHTGELFF
-	-	TRBV3-1/TRBV3-2	TRBJ1-3	TGTGCCAGCAGCCAAGCTTCAGACTCTGGAAACACCATATATTTT	CASSQASDSGNTIYF
-	-	TRBV7-9	TRBJ1-1	TGTGCCAGCAGCTTATTGGCAGGCCCGAACACTGAAGCTTTCTTT	CASSLLAGPNTEAFF
TRBD1	-	TRBV6-6	TRBJ2-7	TGTGCCAGCACCCCGGACAGGACCTACGAGCAGTACTTC	CASTPDRTYEQYF